This T cell receptor (beta chain) was identified in a study of T cells in Graves' hyperthyroidism and ophthalmopathy. Germline CDR1 is MNHEY and CDR2 is SVGEGT. This CDR3 comprises 14 residues. Trimming cost V 6 bases and J 3 bases, with 12 bases left between them. There were TCR beta CDR3 regions amplified from RNA transcripts. A first-round RT-PCR of the TCR CDR3 used the HTBI primer set. TCRdb passed the multiplex PCR reads through MiXCR, listing each CDR3 protein once. Of 600,000 to 700,000 distinct CDR3 sequences in the sample, 14% to 15% were seen once. Sequencing was carried out using blood. This clonotype was obtained from a woman in her forties with Graves' ophthalmopathy. The chain links TRBV6-2 or TRBV6-3 to TRBJ1-5; maybe TRBD1 (6 bases). CDR3 sequence: CASSLQGHNQPQHF. The CDR3 DNA reads TGTGCCAGCAGCCTACAGGGCCACAATCAGCCCCAGCATTTT.